Listed here is a single TCR beta chain. Its matching antigen is unknown. Unique molecular identifiers were present on cDNA, and template switching added a universal primer site. Using its own MiXCR run on the 5' RACE reads, TCRdb lists one record per CDR3 protein. Here the sample spans some 1,600,000 distinct CDR3 sequences, 32% being singletons. V shed 0 bases and J shed 4 bases, with 10 bases lying between them. Germline V gene sequence: CDR1 SGHRS, CDR2 YFSETQ. The CDR3 sequence is 15 residues long. The record originates from a study of identical twins. Study results and limitations: Carriage of fewer insertions was seen in abundant cord blood beta clonotypes, whereas memory repertoires showed none. With beta out-of-frame sequences, excess sharing by twins was weaker.

The TCR sequence derives from a newborn girl in good health. The rearrangement uses TRBV5-1 and TRBJ1-4; D perhaps matches TRBD1 (5 bases). Sequencing was performed on cord blood. DNA for the CDR3: TGCGCCAGCAGCTTGGCCATGACAGTTAATGAAAAACTGTTTTTT. Its translation: CASSLAMTVNEKLFF.